This T cell receptor beta chain is drawn from a study of T cell responses to AZD1222 COVID-19 vaccine. For the study at large: Pooled samples include second doses given at about 4 or 12 weeks. General study points: In all cases, repertoires were sampled only after the peak T cell response. In a largely white British group with more females than males, clonal diversity was possibly underestimated. Spike-wide coverage was observed for vaccine-associated CD4 TCRs, with dominant responses at 160-218 and 743-854.

Only in-frame clones appear in the TCRdb table, and some are missing; sequencing was by immunoSEQ multiplex PCR. The repertoire includes 100,000 or so clones, 90% of them detected once, and 1% to 1.5% sits in the top ten. With regard to this clone: What it binds is not known.

The CDR3 consists of 14 residues. CDR1 and CDR2 (germline): SGHKS, YYEKEE (reference sequence). The ends lost 4 bases at V and 1 base at J; junction bases unmatched: 5. Material: peripheral blood, obtained on day 0 of AZD1222 vaccination. V gene TRBV5-5 combines with J gene TRBJ2-7, with 7 bases aligning to TRBD1. This TCR derives from an adult in good health. CDR3 DNA: TGTGCCAGCAGCCCGTGGGACAGTTCCTACGAGCAGTACTTC. It translates to CASSPWDSSYEQYF.